Listed below are T cell receptor beta chains from one sample, sequenced in a study of T cell responses to AZD1222 COVID-19 vaccine. This table comes from immunoSEQ multiplex PCR, and its TCRdb copy is limited to in-frame clones, with some not included. The sample holds about 140,000 clones, under 95% seen once. The sequencing here drew on peripheral blood, taken on day 0 of AZD1222 vaccination. These receptors all stem from an adult in good health. Both conserved end residues are part of each CDR3. Each record gives: J gene, V gene, D gene, clone size, CDR3 protein, CDR3 DNA. A D gene is named only where the DNA matches it firmly. The listing skips clone size in some rows; elsewhere it reads once, few, many or a size class.

J gene: TRBJ1-4; V gene: TRBV3-1/TRBV3-2; D gene: TRBD1; clone size: .; CDR3 protein: CASSHDPTRQGGEKLFF; CDR3 DNA: TGTGCCAGCAGCCATGACCCGACTCGACAGGGGGGTGAAAAACTGTTTTTT
J gene: TRBJ1-2; V gene: TRBV4-3; D gene: TRBD1; clone size: .; CDR3 protein: CASSQARQGNYGYTF; CDR3 DNA: TGCGCCAGCAGCCAAGCTAGACAGGGTAACTATGGCTACACCTTC
J gene: TRBJ2-2; V gene: TRBV7-6; D gene: TRBD1; clone size: .; CDR3 protein: CARAEGAPNTGELFF; CDR3 DNA: TGTGCCAGGGCTGAGGGGGCTCCGAACACCGGGGAGCTGTTTTTT
J gene: TRBJ1-6; V gene: TRBV11-3; D gene: TRBD1; clone size: few; CDR3 protein: CASSGQGLNSPLHF; CDR3 DNA: TGTGCCAGCAGCGGACAGGGTTTGAATTCACCCCTCCACTTT
J gene: TRBJ1-4; V gene: TRBV12-3/TRBV12-4; D gene: .; clone size: .; CDR3 protein: CASSQNNEKLFF; CDR3 DNA: TGTGCCAGCAGTCAGAATAATGAAAAACTGTTTTTT
J gene: TRBJ2-3; V gene: TRBV5-1; D gene: TRBD2; clone size: .; CDR3 protein: CASSNGLDTDTQYF; CDR3 DNA: TGCGCCAGCAGCAACGGACTAGACACAGATACGCAGTATTTT
J gene: TRBJ1-2; V gene: TRBV27; D gene: TRBD1; clone size: .; CDR3 protein: CASSFSTGTGNYGYTF; CDR3 DNA: TGTGCCAGCAGTTTCTCAACCGGGACAGGGAACTATGGCTACACCTTC
J gene: TRBJ2-1; V gene: TRBV9; D gene: .; clone size: .; CDR3 protein: CASSLESWANEQFF; CDR3 DNA: TGTGCCAGCAGCCTCGAAAGCTGGGCAAATGAGCAGTTCTTC
J gene: TRBJ2-7; V gene: TRBV11-1; D gene: .; clone size: once; CDR3 protein: CASSAVGAYEQYF; CDR3 DNA: TGTGCCAGCAGCGCGGTCGGGGCCTACGAGCAGTACTTC
J gene: TRBJ2-2; V gene: TRBV11-3; D gene: .; clone size: .; CDR3 protein: CASSLGAGLVGTGELFF; CDR3 DNA: TGTGCCAGCAGCTTAGGCGCGGGGCTAGTAGGGACCGGGGAGCTGTTTTTT
J gene: TRBJ2-3; V gene: TRBV4-1; D gene: .; clone size: .; CDR3 protein: CASSRYDAAATDTQYF; CDR3 DNA: TGCGCCAGCAGCCGATACGACGCAGCGGCCACAGATACGCAGTATTTT
J gene: TRBJ1-5; V gene: TRBV4-2; D gene: .; clone size: .; CDR3 protein: CASSQLGANQPQHF; CDR3 DNA: TGTGCCAGCAGCCAACTGGGGGCAAATCAGCCCCAGCATTTT
J gene: TRBJ2-5; V gene: TRBV5-6; D gene: TRBD2; clone size: .; CDR3 protein: CASSPGTSGEETQYF; CDR3 DNA: TGTGCCAGCAGCCCCGGGACTAGCGGGGAAGAGACCCAGTACTTC
J gene: TRBJ2-5; V gene: TRBV7-2; D gene: TRBD2; clone size: .; CDR3 protein: CASSVGLAGETQYF; CDR3 DNA: TGTGCCAGCAGCGTGGGACTAGCGGGAGAGACCCAGTACTTC
J gene: TRBJ1-4; V gene: TRBV25-1; D gene: TRBD1; clone size: .; CDR3 protein: CASSPTRQGRLDEKLFF; CDR3 DNA: TGTGCCAGCAGTCCAACTCGACAGGGGCGGTTAGATGAAAAACTGTTTTTT
J gene: TRBJ2-1; V gene: TRBV19; D gene: .; clone size: .; CDR3 protein: CASIRSSSSYNEQFF; CDR3 DNA: TGTGCCAGTATAAGATCCTCTAGCTCCTACAATGAGCAGTTCTTC
J gene: TRBJ1-2; V gene: TRBV28; D gene: .; clone size: .; CDR3 protein: CASSSPVDYGYTF; CDR3 DNA: TGTGCCAGCAGTTCCCCCGTGGACTATGGCTACACCTTC
J gene: TRBJ1-1; V gene: TRBV12-3/TRBV12-4; D gene: .; clone size: .; CDR3 protein: CAVGRPTEAFF; CDR3 DNA: TGTGCCGTGGGCAGGCCGACTGAAGCTTTCTTT
J gene: TRBJ1-2; V gene: TRBV2; D gene: .; clone size: .; CDR3 protein: CASRRVNYGYTF; CDR3 DNA: TGTGCCAGCAGGAGGGTTAACTATGGCTACACCTTC
J gene: TRBJ2-7; V gene: TRBV11-2; D gene: .; clone size: .; CDR3 protein: CASSLVQGQSYEQYF; CDR3 DNA: TGTGCCAGCAGCTTAGTTCAAGGGCAGTCCTACGAGCAGTACTTC
J gene: TRBJ2-1; V gene: TRBV7-2; D gene: .; clone size: .; CDR3 protein: CASSLERPGWGNEQFF; CDR3 DNA: TGTGCCAGCAGCTTAGAACGGCCAGGGTGGGGAAATGAGCAGTTCTTC
J gene: TRBJ2-7; V gene: TRBV7-6; D gene: .; clone size: .; CDR3 protein: CASSLGPITIYEQYF; CDR3 DNA: TGTGCCAGCAGCTTAGGCCCCATAACCATCTACGAGCAGTACTTC
J gene: TRBJ2-7; V gene: TRBV6-5; D gene: TRBD2; clone size: .; CDR3 protein: CASTREVYEQYF; CDR3 DNA: TGTGCCAGCACTCGGGAGGTCTACGAGCAGTACTTC
J gene: TRBJ2-7; V gene: TRBV30; D gene: .; clone size: .; CDR3 protein: CAWVGGISYEQYF; CDR3 DNA: TGTGCCTGGGTAGGGGGGATAAGTTACGAGCAGTACTTC
J gene: TRBJ2-1; V gene: TRBV9; D gene: TRBD2; clone size: .; CDR3 protein: CASSVASGSSNEQFF; CDR3 DNA: TGTGCCAGCAGCGTAGCTAGCGGGAGTTCGAATGAGCAGTTCTTC
J gene: TRBJ2-7; V gene: TRBV6-6; D gene: .; clone size: .; CDR3 protein: CASSYRRLEGIEQYF; CDR3 DNA: TGTGCCAGCAGTTACCGTAGGCTAGAGGGGATCGAGCAGTACTTC
J gene: TRBJ2-1; V gene: TRBV27; D gene: TRBD1; clone size: .; CDR3 protein: CASSFGAGGYEQFF; CDR3 DNA: TGTGCCAGCAGTTTCGGGGCAGGGGGCTATGAGCAGTTCTTC
J gene: TRBJ1-2; V gene: TRBV28; D gene: .; clone size: .; CDR3 protein: CASSRPGKGGYTF; CDR3 DNA: TGTGCCAGCAGCCGCCCAGGGAAGGGCGGCTACACCTTC
J gene: TRBJ1-4; V gene: TRBV4-3; D gene: .; clone size: .; CDR3 protein: CASSQDFGRWGEKLFF; CDR3 DNA: TGCGCCAGCAGCCAAGATTTCGGAAGATGGGGTGAAAAACTGTTTTTT
J gene: TRBJ2-7; V gene: TRBV9; D gene: .; clone size: .; CDR3 protein: CASSVAHTSYEQYF; CDR3 DNA: TGTGCCAGCAGCGTAGCGCATACCTCCTACGAGCAGTACTTC
J gene: TRBJ2-1; V gene: TRBV10-3; D gene: TRBD2; clone size: .; CDR3 protein: CAISEPLAGGNNEQFF; CDR3 DNA: TGTGCCATCAGTGAGCCGCTAGCGGGGGGCAACAATGAGCAGTTCTTC
J gene: TRBJ2-7; V gene: TRBV27; D gene: .; clone size: once; CDR3 protein: CASSLGDRYEQYF; CDR3 DNA: TGTGCCAGCAGTTTAGGCGACAGGTACGAGCAGTACTTC
J gene: TRBJ2-7; V gene: TRBV2; D gene: TRBD1; clone size: .; CDR3 protein: CASSPSRGPHYEQYF; CDR3 DNA: TGTGCCAGCAGCCCCAGCAGGGGGCCCCACTACGAGCAGTACTTC
J gene: TRBJ2-3; V gene: TRBV7-2; D gene: TRBD2; clone size: .; CDR3 protein: CASSPWTSGSSTDTQYF; CDR3 DNA: TGTGCCAGCAGCCCTTGGACTAGCGGGTCTAGCACAGATACGCAGTATTTT
J gene: TRBJ1-4; V gene: TRBV12-5; D gene: TRBD1; clone size: .; CDR3 protein: CASGSLLTGGYEKLFF; CDR3 DNA: TGTGCTAGTGGTTCCCTCTTGACAGGGGGCTATGAAAAACTGTTTTTT
J gene: TRBJ2-4; V gene: TRBV28; D gene: .; clone size: .; CDR3 protein: CASSRGGGLLLAKNIQYF; CDR3 DNA: TGTGCCAGCAGTCGAGGAGGAGGGCTCCTACTAGCCAAAAACATTCAGTACTTC
J gene: TRBJ2-1; V gene: TRBV7-3; D gene: .; clone size: .; CDR3 protein: CASSLWARPYNEQFF; CDR3 DNA: TGTGCCAGCAGCTTATGGGCGAGGCCCTACAATGAGCAGTTCTTC
J gene: TRBJ2-7; V gene: TRBV7-9; D gene: TRBD2; clone size: .; CDR3 protein: CASSPDGGRASYEQYF; CDR3 DNA: TGTGCCAGCAGCCCGGATGGCGGGAGGGCCTCCTACGAGCAGTACTTC
J gene: TRBJ2-5; V gene: TRBV6-5; D gene: .; clone size: .; CDR3 protein: CATQGQETQYF; CDR3 DNA: TGTGCCACCCAGGGCCAGGAGACCCAGTACTTC
J gene: TRBJ1-1; V gene: TRBV11-3; D gene: .; clone size: .; CDR3 protein: CASSLDRVTEAFF; CDR3 DNA: TGTGCCAGCAGCTTAGATCGGGTCACTGAAGCTTTCTTT
J gene: TRBJ2-7; V gene: TRBV5-1; D gene: TRBD1; clone size: .; CDR3 protein: CASSLGTERQYF; CDR3 DNA: TGCGCCAGCAGCTTAGGGACAGAAAGGCAGTACTTC
J gene: TRBJ2-3; V gene: TRBV11-3; D gene: .; clone size: .; CDR3 protein: CASSLVGGETDTQYF; CDR3 DNA: TGTGCCAGCAGCTTAGTGGGCGGGGAAACAGATACGCAGTATTTT
J gene: TRBJ2-7; V gene: TRBV5-8; D gene: .; clone size: .; CDR3 protein: CASSSDNSYEQYF; CDR3 DNA: TGTGCCAGCAGCTCGGACAACTCCTACGAGCAGTACTTC
J gene: TRBJ2-7; V gene: TRBV6-2/TRBV6-3; D gene: TRBD1; clone size: .; CDR3 protein: CASSLRRDRGHEQYF; CDR3 DNA: TGTGCCAGCAGTTTACGCCGGGACAGGGGACACGAGCAGTACTTC
J gene: TRBJ2-1; V gene: TRBV6-4; D gene: .; clone size: .; CDR3 protein: CASSDGDSSSEQFF; CDR3 DNA: TGTGCCAGCAGTGACGGGGACTCCAGTTCTGAGCAGTTCTTC
J gene: TRBJ1-6; V gene: TRBV7-2; D gene: .; clone size: .; CDR3 protein: CASSFAYSQEPLHF; CDR3 DNA: TGTGCCAGCAGCTTTGCCTACTCACAGGAACCCCTCCACTTT
J gene: TRBJ2-4; V gene: TRBV6-2/TRBV6-3; D gene: TRBD1; clone size: .; CDR3 protein: CASSYLRPGQFLNVAKNIQYF; CDR3 DNA: TGTGCCAGCAGTTACCTCAGACCGGGACAGTTCCTTAATGTAGCCAAAAACATTCAGTACTTC
J gene: TRBJ1-4; V gene: TRBV27; D gene: .; clone size: .; CDR3 protein: CASRPRVATNEKLFF; CDR3 DNA: TGTGCCAGCAGGCCACGAGTTGCAACTAATGAAAAACTGTTTTTT
J gene: TRBJ2-7; V gene: TRBV10-1; D gene: .; clone size: few; CDR3 protein: CATGTHRKQYF; CDR3 DNA: TGCGCCACCGGGACCCACAGAAAGCAGTACTTC
J gene: TRBJ1-1; V gene: TRBV20-1; D gene: .; clone size: .; CDR3 protein: CSASRGDLVEAFF; CDR3 DNA: TGCAGTGCTAGTAGAGGGGATTTGGTTGAAGCTTTCTTT
J gene: TRBJ1-2; V gene: TRBV27; D gene: .; clone size: .; CDR3 protein: CASSLMSGNGYTF; CDR3 DNA: TGTGCCAGCAGTTTAATGAGTGGGAATGGCTACACCTTC
J gene: TRBJ2-7; V gene: TRBV6-6; D gene: .; clone size: .; CDR3 protein: CASSQTYEQYF; CDR3 DNA: TGTGCCAGCAGCCAGACGTACGAGCAGTACTTC
J gene: TRBJ1-5; V gene: TRBV28; D gene: .; clone size: .; CDR3 protein: CASLPWGTVGNQPQHF; CDR3 DNA: TGTGCCAGTCTTCCGTGGGGGACGGTGGGCAATCAGCCCCAGCATTTT
J gene: TRBJ1-5; V gene: TRBV5-1; D gene: .; clone size: .; CDR3 protein: CASSLAGDSNQPQHF; CDR3 DNA: TGCGCCAGCAGCTTGGCTGGGGATAGCAATCAGCCCCAGCATTTT
J gene: TRBJ1-4; V gene: TRBV5-1; D gene: TRBD1; clone size: few; CDR3 protein: CASSWTGGSTNEKLFF; CDR3 DNA: TGCGCCAGCAGCTGGACAGGGGGCTCAACTAATGAAAAACTGTTTTTT
J gene: TRBJ1-6; V gene: TRBV7-2; D gene: .; clone size: .; CDR3 protein: CASSLNPPGTNSPLHF; CDR3 DNA: TGTGCCAGCAGCTTAAATCCCCCGGGGACGAATTCACCCCTCCACTTT
J gene: TRBJ1-5; V gene: TRBV28; D gene: TRBD1; clone size: .; CDR3 protein: CASSAPGTGDQPQHF; CDR3 DNA: TGTGCCAGCAGTGCCCCCGGGACAGGGGATCAGCCCCAGCATTTT
J gene: TRBJ2-7; V gene: TRBV6-5; D gene: .; clone size: .; CDR3 protein: CASSYRDGSYEQYF; CDR3 DNA: TGTGCCAGCAGTTACCGGGACGGATCCTACGAGCAGTACTTC
J gene: TRBJ2-1; V gene: TRBV18; D gene: .; clone size: .; CDR3 protein: CASSQLALTYNEQFF; CDR3 DNA: TGTGCCAGCTCTCAACTAGCCCTAACCTACAATGAGCAGTTCTTC